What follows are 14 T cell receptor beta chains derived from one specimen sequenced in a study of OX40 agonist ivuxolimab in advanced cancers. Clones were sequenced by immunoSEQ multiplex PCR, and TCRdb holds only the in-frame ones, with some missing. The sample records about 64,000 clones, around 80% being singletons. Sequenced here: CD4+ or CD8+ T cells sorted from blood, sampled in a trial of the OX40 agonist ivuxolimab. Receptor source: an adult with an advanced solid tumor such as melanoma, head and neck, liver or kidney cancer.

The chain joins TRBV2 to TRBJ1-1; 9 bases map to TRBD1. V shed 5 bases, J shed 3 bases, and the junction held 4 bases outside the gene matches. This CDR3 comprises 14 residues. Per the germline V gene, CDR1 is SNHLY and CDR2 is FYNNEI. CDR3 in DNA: TGTGCCAGCAGTCCACAGGGGGCGGACACTGAAGCTTTCTTT. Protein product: CASSPQGADTEAFF.

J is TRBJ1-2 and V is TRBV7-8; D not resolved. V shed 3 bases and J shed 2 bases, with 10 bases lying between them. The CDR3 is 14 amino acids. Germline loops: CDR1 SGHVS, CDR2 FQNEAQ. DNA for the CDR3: TGTGCCAGCAGCTTGAACAGACCAAACTATGGCTACACCTTC. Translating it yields CASSLNRPNYGYTF.

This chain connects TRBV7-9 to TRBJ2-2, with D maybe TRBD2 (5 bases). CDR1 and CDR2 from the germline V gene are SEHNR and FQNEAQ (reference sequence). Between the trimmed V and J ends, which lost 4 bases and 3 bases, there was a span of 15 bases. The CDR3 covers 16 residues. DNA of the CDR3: TGTGCCAGCAGCTCGGCGTGGGGAGTCGACACCGGGGAGCTGTTTTTT. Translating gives CASSSAWGVDTGELFF.

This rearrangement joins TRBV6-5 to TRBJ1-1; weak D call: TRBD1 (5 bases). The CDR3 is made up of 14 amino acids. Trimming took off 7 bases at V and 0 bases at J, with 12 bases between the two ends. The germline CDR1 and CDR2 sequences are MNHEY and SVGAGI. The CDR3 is CASTDSTVNTEAFF. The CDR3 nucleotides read TGTGCCAGCACTGATTCGACAGTGAACACTGAAGCTTTCTTT.

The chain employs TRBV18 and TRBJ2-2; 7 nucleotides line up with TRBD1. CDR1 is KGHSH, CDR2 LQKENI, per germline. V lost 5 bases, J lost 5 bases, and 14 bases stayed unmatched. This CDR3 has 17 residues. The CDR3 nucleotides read TGTGCCAGCTCATTTCAAACCGTTCGACAGGGTACCGGGGAGCTGTTTTTT. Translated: CASSFQTVRQGTGELFF.

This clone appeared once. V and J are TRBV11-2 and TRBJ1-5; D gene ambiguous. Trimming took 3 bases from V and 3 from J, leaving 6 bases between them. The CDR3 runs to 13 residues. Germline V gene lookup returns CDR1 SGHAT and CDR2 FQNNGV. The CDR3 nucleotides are TGTGCCAGCAGCTTTGGAGACAATCAGCCCCAGCATTTT. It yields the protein CASSFGDNQPQHF.

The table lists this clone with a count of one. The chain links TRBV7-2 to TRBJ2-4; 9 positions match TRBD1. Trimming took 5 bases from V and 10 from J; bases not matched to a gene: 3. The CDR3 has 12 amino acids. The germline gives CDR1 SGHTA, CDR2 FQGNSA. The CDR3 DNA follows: TGTGCCAGCAGCCGGGACAGGGATATTCAGTACTTC. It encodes CASSRDRDIQYF.

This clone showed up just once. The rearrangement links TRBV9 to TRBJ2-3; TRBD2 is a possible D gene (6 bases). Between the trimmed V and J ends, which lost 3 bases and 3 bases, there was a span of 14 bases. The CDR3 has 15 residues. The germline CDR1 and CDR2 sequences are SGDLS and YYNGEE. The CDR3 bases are TGTGCCAGCAGCGGGCTGGCGGGAAGGACAGATACGCAGTATTTT. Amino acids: CASSGLAGRTDTQYF.

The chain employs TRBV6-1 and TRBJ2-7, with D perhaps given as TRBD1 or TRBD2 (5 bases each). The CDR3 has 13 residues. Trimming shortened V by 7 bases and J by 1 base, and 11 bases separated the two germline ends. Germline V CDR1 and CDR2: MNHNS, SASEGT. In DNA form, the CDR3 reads TGTGCCAGCAACCCGGGACCGTCCTACGAGCAGTACTTC. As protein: CASNPGPSYEQYF.

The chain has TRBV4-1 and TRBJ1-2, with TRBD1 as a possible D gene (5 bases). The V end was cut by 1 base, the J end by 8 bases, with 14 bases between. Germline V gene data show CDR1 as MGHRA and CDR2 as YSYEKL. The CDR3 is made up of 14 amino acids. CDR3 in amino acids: CASSQVGERGGYTF. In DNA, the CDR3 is TGCGCCAGCAGCCAAGTCGGAGAGAGGGGCGGCTACACCTTC.

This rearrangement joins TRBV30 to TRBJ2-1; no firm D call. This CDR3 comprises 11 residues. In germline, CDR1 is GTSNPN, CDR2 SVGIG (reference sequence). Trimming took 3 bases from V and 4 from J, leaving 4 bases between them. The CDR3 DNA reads TGTGCCTGGAGCGCGTACAATGAGCAGTTCTTC. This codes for CAWSAYNEQFF.

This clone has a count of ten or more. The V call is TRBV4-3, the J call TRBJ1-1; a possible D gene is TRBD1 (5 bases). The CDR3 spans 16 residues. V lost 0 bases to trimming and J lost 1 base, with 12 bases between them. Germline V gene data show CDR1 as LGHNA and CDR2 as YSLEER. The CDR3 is CASSQDTAGGNTEAFF. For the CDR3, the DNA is TGCGCCAGCAGCCAAGATACTGCCGGGGGGAACACTGAAGCTTTCTTT.

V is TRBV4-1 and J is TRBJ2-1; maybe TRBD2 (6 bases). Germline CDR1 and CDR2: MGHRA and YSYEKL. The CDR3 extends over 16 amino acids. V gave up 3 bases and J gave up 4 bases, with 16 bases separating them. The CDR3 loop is CASSHRPRGAYNEQFF. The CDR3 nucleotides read TGCGCCAGCAGCCACCGGCCGCGGGGAGCTTACAATGAGCAGTTCTTC.

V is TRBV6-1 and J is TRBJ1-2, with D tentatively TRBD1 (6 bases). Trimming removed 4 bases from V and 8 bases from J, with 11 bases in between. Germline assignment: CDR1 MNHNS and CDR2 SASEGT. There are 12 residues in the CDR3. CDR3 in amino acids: CASSAPTGGYTF. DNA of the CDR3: TGTGCCAGCAGTGCCCCAACAGGGGGCTACACCTTC.